This record covers a single TCR beta chain. Its antigen remains unknown. The record originates from a study of T cell responses to AZD1222 COVID-19 vaccine. Study-wide points: Clonal diversity may have been underestimated, and the donors were mostly white British, with more females than males. No day 14 peak samples; only post-peak repertoires were characterized.

This CDR3 contains 14 residues. The V and J ends lost 6 bases and 0 bases respectively, with 9 bases between them. The germline gives CDR1 SNHLY, CDR2 FYNNEI. Generated by immunoSEQ multiplex PCR, the TCRdb table keeps only in-frame clones and is missing some. The sample includes about 93,000 clones, about 90% of them seen just once. The rearrangement joins TRBV2 to TRBJ1-3, with D unclear. The receptor was derived from an adult in good health. The input for sequencing was peripheral blood, taken on day 0 of AZD1222 vaccination. The CDR3 bases are TGTGCCAGCAGAAGGGAGCCCTCTGGAAACACCATATATTTT. Residues: CASRREPSGNTIYF. The full variable domain, its missing parts supplied by reference TRBV2 and TRBJ1-3, is EPEVTQTPSHQVTQMGQEVILRCVPISNHLYFYWYRQILGQKVEFLVSFYNNEISEKSEIFDDQFSVERPDGSNFTLKIRSTKLEDSAMYFCASRREPSGNTIYFGEGSWLTVV.